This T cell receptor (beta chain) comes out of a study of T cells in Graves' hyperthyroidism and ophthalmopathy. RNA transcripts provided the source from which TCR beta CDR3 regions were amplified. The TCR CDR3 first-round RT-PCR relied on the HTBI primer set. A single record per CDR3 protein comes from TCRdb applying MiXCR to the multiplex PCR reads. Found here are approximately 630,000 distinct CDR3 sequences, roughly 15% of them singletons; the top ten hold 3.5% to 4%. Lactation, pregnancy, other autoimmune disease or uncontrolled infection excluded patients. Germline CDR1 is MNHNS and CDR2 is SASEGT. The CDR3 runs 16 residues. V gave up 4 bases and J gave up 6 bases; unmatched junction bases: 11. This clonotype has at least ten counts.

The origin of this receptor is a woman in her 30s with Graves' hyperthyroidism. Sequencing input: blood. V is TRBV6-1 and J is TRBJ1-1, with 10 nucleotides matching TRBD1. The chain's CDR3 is CASSGTGGVIGSEAFF. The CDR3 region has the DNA TGTGCCAGCAGTGGGACAGGGGGGGTTATCGGCTCTGAAGCTTTCTTT.